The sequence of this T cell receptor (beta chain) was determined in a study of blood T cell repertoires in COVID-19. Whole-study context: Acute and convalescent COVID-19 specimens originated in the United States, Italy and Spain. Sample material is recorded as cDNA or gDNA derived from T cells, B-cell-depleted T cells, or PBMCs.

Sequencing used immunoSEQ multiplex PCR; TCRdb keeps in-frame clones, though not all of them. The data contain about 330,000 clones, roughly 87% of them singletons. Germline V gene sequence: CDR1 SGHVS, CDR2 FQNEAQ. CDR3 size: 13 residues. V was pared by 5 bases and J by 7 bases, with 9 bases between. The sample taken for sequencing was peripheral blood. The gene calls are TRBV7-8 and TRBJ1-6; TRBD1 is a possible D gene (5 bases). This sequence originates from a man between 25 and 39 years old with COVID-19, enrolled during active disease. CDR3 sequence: CASSPAGNSPLHF. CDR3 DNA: TGTGCCAGCAGCCCGGCAGGGAATTCACCCCTCCACTTT.